Listed below are T cell receptor beta chains from one sample, sequenced in a study of T cell responses to AZD1222 COVID-19 vaccine. The assay was immunoSEQ multiplex PCR, and TCRdb's table has in-frame clones only and misses some. The table shows 100,000 to 150,000 clones, with roughly 92% occurring only once. Sequencing used peripheral blood, obtained 28 days after the second AZD1222 dose. The source is an adult who received the AZD1222 COVID-19 vaccine. CDR3s include the opening cysteine and the closing phenylalanine or tryptophan. The D gene is left open where the match is weak. Not every row has a clone size; where given, it reads once, few, many or a size class.

TRBD1 - TRBJ1-6 TRBV18 TGTGCCAGCTCGAAATCCCGGGACAGGGGAGATTCACCCCTCCACTTT CASSKSRDRGDSPLHF
- - TRBJ2-1 TRBV4-2 TGTGCCAGCAGCCAGGGGAGAGCGGAGAGGGAGTTCTTC CASSQGRAEREFF
- once TRBJ2-7 TRBV19 TGTGCCAGTAGTATAACCAGGGATGGAGAGCAGTACTTC CASSITRDGEQYF
- few TRBJ1-2 TRBV4-1 TGCGCCAGCAGCCAAGATTCGTCCCCCCCCCTGTCGGGCTACACCTTC CASSQDSSPPLSGYTF
- - TRBJ2-7 TRBV5-1 TGCGCCAGCAGCTTACAGGGTGGCACCTACGAGCAGTACTTC CASSLQGGTYEQYF
- - TRBJ2-3 TRBV12-5 TGTGCTAGTGGTTTGGTCCTAGGACCCACAGATACGCAGTATTTT CASGLVLGPTDTQYF
- once TRBJ1-1 TRBV30 TGTGCCTGTTTCTGGGGTATGAACACTGAAGCTTTCTTT CACFWGMNTEAFF
- - TRBJ2-7 TRBV7-2 TGTGCCAGCAGCTTCAACCGGGACCTCTACGAGCAGTACTTC CASSFNRDLYEQYF
- few TRBJ1-1 TRBV7-2 TGTGCCAGCAGCGGGGGACTTATGACTGAAGCTTTCTTT CASSGGLMTEAFF
- once TRBJ1-1 TRBV9 TGTGCCAGCAGCGTAGCGATAAGGAACACTGAAGCTTTCTTT CASSVAIRNTEAFF
- - TRBJ1-5 TRBV27 TGTGCCAGCAGTCCGGACAGATGGAGCAATCAGCCCCAGCATTTT CASSPDRWSNQPQHF
- - TRBJ1-1 TRBV7-9 TGTGCCAGCAGCTTAGTGGAACGGAACACTGAAGCTTTCTTT CASSLVERNTEAFF
- - TRBJ2-5 TRBV7-8 TGTGCCAGCAGCTTACTCCCAGGGATGACCGAGACCCAGTACTTC CASSLLPGMTETQYF
- - TRBJ1-4 TRBV10-3 TGTGCCATCAGTGACCCTTCAGCAACTAATGAAAAACTGTTTTTT CAISDPSATNEKLFF
- - TRBJ1-2 TRBV6-1 TGTGCCAGTCATGTGGTGGGGAACTATGGCTACACCTTC CASHVVGNYGYTF
TRBD1 - TRBJ1-5 TRBV28 TGTGCCGGAGGGGGCTTGGAACAGCCCCAGCATTTT CAGGGLEQPQHF
- once TRBJ2-7 TRBV28 TGTGCCAGCAAGGGCATCAGTTACAAGCAGTACTTC CASKGISYKQYF
- - TRBJ2-7 TRBV7-2 TGTGCCAGCAGCTTAGGATCCCCGGCAGACTACTACGAGCAGTACTTC CASSLGSPADYYEQYF
- - TRBJ2-7 TRBV7-2 TGTGCCAGCAGCCCCAGCGGTTCCAGGTACGAGCAGTACTTC CASSPSGSRYEQYF
- - TRBJ2-6 TRBV4-2 TGTGCCAGCAGCCAAGGGGGGCTGAGCTCTGGGGCCAACGTCCTGACTTTC CASSQGGLSSGANVLTF
TRBD2 - TRBJ2-5 TRBV29-1 TGCAGCGCCAACGGGGGGGCCTCCGGGTTGGAGACCCAGTACTTC CSANGGASGLETQYF
TRBD2 - TRBJ2-3 TRBV5-1 TGCGCCAGCAGCTTGCTACGCGGGAGGGGCACAGATACGCAGTATTTT CASSLLRGRGTDTQYF
- - TRBJ2-2 TRBV7-2 TGTGCCAGCAGCCCGGCTCTGGGCGGGGAGAACACCGGGGAGCTGTTTTTT CASSPALGGENTGELFF
TRBD1 - TRBJ2-1 TRBV6-2/TRBV6-3 TGTGCCAGCAGTTACTCACAGGGGATCAATGAGCAGTTCTTC CASSYSQGINEQFF
- - TRBJ1-5 TRBV7-9 TGTGCCAGCAGCTTGGGGGAGTTGGGCAATCAGCCCCAGCATTTT CASSLGELGNQPQHF
- - TRBJ1-1 TRBV5-1 TGCGCCAGCAGCTTCGCCCCAGGAATGAACACTGAAGCTTTCTTT CASSFAPGMNTEAFF
TRBD2 once TRBJ2-1 TRBV29-1 TGCAGCGTTGAAGAGAGGTCACTAGCGTGGTTTCATGAGCAGTTCTTC CSVEERSLAWFHEQFF
- - TRBJ1-2 TRBV15 TGTGCCACCAGCAGAGATAGGTCCCAGGGGAGGTTTAACTATGGCTACACCTTC CATSRDRSQGRFNYGYTF
- - TRBJ1-3 TRBV6-5 TGTGCCAGCCTTGGAAACACCATATATTTT CASLGNTIYF
- - TRBJ1-1 TRBV30 TGTGCCTCGGAGACGGGGGATGAAGCTTTCTTT CASETGDEAFF
- - TRBJ1-2 TRBV5-1 TGCGCCAGCAGCCTGGGAGCGGTCCGGGACTACACCTTC CASSLGAVRDYTF
TRBD1 - TRBJ1-1 TRBV7-9 TGTGCCAGCAGCGTGGGACAGTTGATGAACACTGAAGCTTTCTTT CASSVGQLMNTEAFF
TRBD2 few TRBJ2-7 TRBV4-2 TGTGCCAGCAGCCCGTCATCCGTGGACAGGGCGGGACTAGCGGGGGGGCGGTACGAGCAGTACTTC CASSPSSVDRAGLAGGRYEQYF